This TCR beta chain came from a study of blood T cell repertoires in COVID-19. About the study: Samples representing acute and convalescent COVID-19 were sourced from the United States, Italy and Spain. In each case, the material was cDNA or gDNA derived from T cells, B-cell-depleted T cells, or PBMCs.

Per the authors' pipeline: Scientists estimated how many nucleated cells there were by amplifying reference gene primers. The data were produced by immunoSEQ multiplex PCR, yet TCRdb's version contains in-frame clones alone and is incomplete. Clone size and V and J calls were adopted from that table, with D and trimming inferred from the DNA. The sample has more than 80,000 clones, roughly 90% seen once. The CDR3 runs to 15 residues. The V gene lost 4 bases and the J gene lost 0 bases, with 10 bases spanning the gap. This receptor was taken from a man of 80 years or more with acute or convalescent COVID-19. The genes are TRBV23-1 and TRBJ1-3; D gene uncertain. Being an ORF, TRBV23-1 has a function that is uncertain. What was sequenced was peripheral blood. CDR3 amino acids: CASSPGLSSGNTIYF. CDR3 sequence (DNA): TGCGCCAGCAGTCCAGGTCTCAGCTCTGGAAACACCATATATTTT.